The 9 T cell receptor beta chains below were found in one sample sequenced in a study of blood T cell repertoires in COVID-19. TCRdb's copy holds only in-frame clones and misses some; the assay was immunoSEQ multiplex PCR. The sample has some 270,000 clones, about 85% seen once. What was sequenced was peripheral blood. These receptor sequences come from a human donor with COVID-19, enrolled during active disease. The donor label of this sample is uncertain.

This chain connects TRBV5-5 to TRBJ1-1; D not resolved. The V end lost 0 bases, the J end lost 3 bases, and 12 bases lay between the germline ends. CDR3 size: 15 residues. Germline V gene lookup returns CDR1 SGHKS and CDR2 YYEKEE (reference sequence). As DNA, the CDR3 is TGTGCCAGCAGCTTGGGGATCGTCGGGGACACTGAAGCTTTCTTT. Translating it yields CASSLGIVGDTEAFF.

CDR3 loop: CASSSGISGEKLFF. The CDR3 DNA sequence: TGTGCCAGCAGCTCAGGGATATCAGGTGAAAAACTGTTTTTT. The chain combines TRBV6-6 with TRBJ1-4; weak D call: TRBD1 (5 bases). V was cut by 6 bases and J by 7 bases, with 15 bases left in between. CDR1 is MNHNY and CDR2 is SVGAGI in the germline V gene (reference sequence). The CDR3 sequence is 14 residues long.

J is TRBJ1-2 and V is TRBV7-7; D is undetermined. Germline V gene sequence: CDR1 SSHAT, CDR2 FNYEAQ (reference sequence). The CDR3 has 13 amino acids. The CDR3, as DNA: TGTGCTAGCGTAGCGAGAGCTAACTATGGCTACACCTTC. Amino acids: CASVARANYGYTF.

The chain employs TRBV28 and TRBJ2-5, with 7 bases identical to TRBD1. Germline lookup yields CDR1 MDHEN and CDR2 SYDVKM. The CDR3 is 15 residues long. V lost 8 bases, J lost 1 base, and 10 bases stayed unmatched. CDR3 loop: CASGGQTRRQETQYF. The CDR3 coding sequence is TGTGCCAGCGGGGGACAGACGAGACGCCAAGAGACCCAGTACTTC.

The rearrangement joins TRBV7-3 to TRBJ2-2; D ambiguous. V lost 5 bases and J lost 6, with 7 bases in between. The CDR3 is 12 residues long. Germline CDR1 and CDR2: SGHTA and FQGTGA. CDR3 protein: CASSRNPGELFF. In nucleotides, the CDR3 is TGTGCCAGCAGCCGTAATCCCGGGGAGCTGTTTTTT.

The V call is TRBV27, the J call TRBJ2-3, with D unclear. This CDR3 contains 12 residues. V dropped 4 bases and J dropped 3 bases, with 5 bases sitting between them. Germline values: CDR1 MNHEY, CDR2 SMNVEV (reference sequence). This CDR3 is CASSSPTDTQYF. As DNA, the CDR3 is TGTGCCAGCAGTTCCCCGACAGATACGCAGTATTTT.

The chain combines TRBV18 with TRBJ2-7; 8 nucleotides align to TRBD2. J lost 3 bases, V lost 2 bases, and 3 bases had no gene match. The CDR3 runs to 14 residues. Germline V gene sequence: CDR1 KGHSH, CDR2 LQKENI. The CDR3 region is CASSPSGGNYEQYF. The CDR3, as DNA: TGTGCCAGCTCACCATCGGGGGGGAACTACGAGCAGTACTTC.

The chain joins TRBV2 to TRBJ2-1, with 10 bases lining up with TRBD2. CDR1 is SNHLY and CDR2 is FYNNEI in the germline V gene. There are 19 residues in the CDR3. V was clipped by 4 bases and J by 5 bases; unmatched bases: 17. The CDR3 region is CASSGRGTSVTRGHNEQFF. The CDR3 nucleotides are TGTGCCAGCAGTGGTAGGGGGACTAGCGTAACCCGAGGCCACAATGAGCAGTTCTTC.

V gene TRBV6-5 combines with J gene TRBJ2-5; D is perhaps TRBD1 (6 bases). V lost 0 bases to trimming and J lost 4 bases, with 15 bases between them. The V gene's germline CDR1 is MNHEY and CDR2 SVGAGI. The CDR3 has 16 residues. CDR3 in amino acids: CASSYSGQGWTETQYF. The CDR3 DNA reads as TGTGCCAGCAGTTACTCGGGTCAGGGGTGGACAGAGACCCAGTACTTC.